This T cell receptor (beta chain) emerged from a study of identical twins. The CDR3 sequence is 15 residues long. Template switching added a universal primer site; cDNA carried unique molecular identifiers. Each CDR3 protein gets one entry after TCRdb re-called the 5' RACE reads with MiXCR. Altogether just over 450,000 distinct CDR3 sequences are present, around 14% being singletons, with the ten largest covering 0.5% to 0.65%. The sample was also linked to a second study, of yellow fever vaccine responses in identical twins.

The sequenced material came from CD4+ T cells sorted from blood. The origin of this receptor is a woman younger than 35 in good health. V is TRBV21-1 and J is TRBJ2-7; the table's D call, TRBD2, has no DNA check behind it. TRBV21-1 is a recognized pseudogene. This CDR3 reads CASSKGGTSFYEQYF. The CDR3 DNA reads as TGTGCCAGCAGCAAAGGGGGGACTAGCTTCTACGAGCAGTACTTC.